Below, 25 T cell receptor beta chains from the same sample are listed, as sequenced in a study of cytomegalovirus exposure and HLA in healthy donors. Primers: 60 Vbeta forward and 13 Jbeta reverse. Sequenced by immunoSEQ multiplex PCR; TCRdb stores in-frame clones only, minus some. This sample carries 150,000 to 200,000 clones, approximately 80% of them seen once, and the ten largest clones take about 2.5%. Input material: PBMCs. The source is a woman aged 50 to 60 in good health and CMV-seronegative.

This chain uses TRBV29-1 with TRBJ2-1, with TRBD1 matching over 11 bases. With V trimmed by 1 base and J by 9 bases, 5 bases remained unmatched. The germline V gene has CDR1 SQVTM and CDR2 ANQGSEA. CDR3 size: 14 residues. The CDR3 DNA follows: TGCAGCGTTGAAGCGGGACAGGGGGGAGTTGAGCAGTTCTTC. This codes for CSVEAGQGGVEQFF.

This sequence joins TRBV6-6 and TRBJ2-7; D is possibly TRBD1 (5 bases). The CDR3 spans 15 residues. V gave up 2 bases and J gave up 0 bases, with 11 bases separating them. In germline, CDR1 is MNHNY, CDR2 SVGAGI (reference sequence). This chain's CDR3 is CASSYGAGLSYEQYF. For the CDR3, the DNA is TGTGCCAGCAGTTACGGGGCAGGGCTCTCCTACGAGCAGTACTTC.

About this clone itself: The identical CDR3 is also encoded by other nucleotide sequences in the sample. The CDR3 here is CAISGGNQPQHF. CDR3 coding DNA: TGTGCCATCAGTGGAGGTAATCAGCCCCAGCATTTT. This chain connects TRBV10-3 to TRBJ1-5; D unclear. V lost 4 bases, J lost 4 bases, and 5 bases lay in between. The CDR3 consists of 12 residues. Per germline, CDR1 ENHRY and CDR2 SYGVKD.

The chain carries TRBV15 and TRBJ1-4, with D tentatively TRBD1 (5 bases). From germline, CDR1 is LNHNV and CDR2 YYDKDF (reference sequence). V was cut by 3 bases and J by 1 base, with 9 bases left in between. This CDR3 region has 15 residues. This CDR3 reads CATSSGGRTNEKLFF. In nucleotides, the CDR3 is TGTGCCACCAGCAGTGGGGGGAGAACTAATGAAAAACTGTTTTTT.

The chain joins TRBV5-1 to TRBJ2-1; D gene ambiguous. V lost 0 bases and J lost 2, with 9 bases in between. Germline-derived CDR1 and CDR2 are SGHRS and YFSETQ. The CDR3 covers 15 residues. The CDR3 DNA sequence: TGCGCCAGCAGCTTGGCCGGGTTTACCTACAATGAGCAGTTCTTC. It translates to CASSLAGFTYNEQFF.

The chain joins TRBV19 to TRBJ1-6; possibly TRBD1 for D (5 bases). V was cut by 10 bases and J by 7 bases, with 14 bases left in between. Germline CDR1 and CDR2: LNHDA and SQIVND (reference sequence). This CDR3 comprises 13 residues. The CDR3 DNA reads TGTGCCACCCGGACGGGGGGGAATTCACCCCTCCACTTT. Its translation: CATRTGGNSPLHF.

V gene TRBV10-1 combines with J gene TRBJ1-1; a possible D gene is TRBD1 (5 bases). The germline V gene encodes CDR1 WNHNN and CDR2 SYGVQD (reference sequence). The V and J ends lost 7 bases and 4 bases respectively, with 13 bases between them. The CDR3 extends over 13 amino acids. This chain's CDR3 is CASTRDRGTEAFF. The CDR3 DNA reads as TGCGCCAGCACTAGAGACAGAGGCACTGAAGCTTTCTTT.

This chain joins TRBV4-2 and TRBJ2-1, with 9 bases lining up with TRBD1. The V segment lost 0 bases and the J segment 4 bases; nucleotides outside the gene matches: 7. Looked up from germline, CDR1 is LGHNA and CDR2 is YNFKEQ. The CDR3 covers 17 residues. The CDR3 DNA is TGTGCCAGCAGCCAAGACCTGGGGGACAGGGATTACAATGAGCAGTTCTTC. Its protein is CASSQDLGDRDYNEQFF.

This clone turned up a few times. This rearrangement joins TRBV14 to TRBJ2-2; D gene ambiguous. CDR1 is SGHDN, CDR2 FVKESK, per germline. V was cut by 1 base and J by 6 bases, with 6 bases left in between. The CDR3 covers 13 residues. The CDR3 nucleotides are TGTGCCAGCAGCCAAGTGCGTTCCGGGGAGCTGTTTTTT. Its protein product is CASSQVRSGELFF.

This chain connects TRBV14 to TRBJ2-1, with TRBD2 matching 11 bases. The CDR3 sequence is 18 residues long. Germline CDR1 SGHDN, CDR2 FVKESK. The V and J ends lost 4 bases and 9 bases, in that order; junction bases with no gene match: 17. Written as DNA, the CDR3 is TGTGCCAGCAGCCGACTGAAGGGGCTAGCGGGAGGATCGGGTGAGCAGTTCTTC. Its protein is CASSRLKGLAGGSGEQFF.

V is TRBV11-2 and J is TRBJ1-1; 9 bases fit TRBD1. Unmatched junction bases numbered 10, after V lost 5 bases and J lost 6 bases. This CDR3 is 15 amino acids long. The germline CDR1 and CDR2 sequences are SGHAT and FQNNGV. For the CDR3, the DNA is TGTGCCAGCAGCACTTTACAGGGGGCGCAACCTGAAGCTTTCTTT. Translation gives CASSTLQGAQPEAFF.

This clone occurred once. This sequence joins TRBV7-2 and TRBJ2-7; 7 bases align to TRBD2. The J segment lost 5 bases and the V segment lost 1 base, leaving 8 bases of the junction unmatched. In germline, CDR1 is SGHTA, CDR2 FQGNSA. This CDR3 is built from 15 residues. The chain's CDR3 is CASSLGSGIDHEQYF. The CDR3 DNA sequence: TGTGCCAGCAGCTTAGGGAGCGGGATAGACCACGAGCAGTACTTC.

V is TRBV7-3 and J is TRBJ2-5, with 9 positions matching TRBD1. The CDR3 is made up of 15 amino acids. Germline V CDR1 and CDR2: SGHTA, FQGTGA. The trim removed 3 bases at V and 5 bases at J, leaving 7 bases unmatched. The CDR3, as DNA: TGTGCCAGCAGCTTCACAGGGGGCGCTGGGGAGACCCAGTACTTC. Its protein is CASSFTGGAGETQYF.

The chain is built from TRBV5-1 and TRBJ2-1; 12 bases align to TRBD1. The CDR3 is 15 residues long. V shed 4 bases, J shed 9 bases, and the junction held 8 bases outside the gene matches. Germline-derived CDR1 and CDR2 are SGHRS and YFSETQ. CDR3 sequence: CASSPGQGAPREQFF. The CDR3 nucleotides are TGCGCCAGCAGCCCGGGACAGGGGGCGCCTCGTGAGCAGTTCTTC.

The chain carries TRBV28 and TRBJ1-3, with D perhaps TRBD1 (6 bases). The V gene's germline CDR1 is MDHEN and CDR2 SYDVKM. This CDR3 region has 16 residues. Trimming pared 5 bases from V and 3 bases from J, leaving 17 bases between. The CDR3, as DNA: TGTGCCAGCAGTACCCCCGGGAGGGGGAGTGGAAACACCATATATTTT. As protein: CASSTPGRGSGNTIYF.

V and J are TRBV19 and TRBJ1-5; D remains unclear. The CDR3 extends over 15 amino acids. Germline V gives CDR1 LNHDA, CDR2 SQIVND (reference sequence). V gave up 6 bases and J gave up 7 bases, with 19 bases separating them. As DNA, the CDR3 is TGTGCCAGTAGCATTCGGCCCACCGGCGGACAGCCCCAGCATTTT. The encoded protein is CASSIRPTGGQPQHF.

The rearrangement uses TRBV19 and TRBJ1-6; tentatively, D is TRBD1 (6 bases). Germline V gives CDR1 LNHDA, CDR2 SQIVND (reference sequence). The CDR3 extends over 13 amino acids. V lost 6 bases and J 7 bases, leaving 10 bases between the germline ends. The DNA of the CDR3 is TGTGCCAGTAGACAGGGATGGAATTCACCCCTCCACTTT. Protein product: CASRQGWNSPLHF.

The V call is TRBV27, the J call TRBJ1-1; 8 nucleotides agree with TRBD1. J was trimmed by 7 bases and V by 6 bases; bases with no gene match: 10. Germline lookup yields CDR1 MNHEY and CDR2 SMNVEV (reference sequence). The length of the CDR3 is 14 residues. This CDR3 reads CASSRPGGRNEAFF. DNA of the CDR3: TGTGCCAGCAGCAGGCCAGGGGGCAGAAATGAAGCTTTCTTT.

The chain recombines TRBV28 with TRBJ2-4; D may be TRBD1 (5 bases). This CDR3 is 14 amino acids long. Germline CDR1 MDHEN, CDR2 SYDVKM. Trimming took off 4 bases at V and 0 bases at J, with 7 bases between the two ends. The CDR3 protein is CASSSGLAKNIQYF. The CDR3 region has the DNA TGTGCCAGCAGTTCAGGGCTAGCCAAAAACATTCAGTACTTC.

CDR3 sequence reads: CASSLSPRAGGYEQYF. CDR3 DNA sequence: TGCGCCAGCAGCTTGTCCCCCCGTGCAGGGGGCTACGAGCAGTACTTC. The chain is built from TRBV5-1 and TRBJ2-7; 7 nucleotides line up with TRBD1. V lost 1 base to trimming and J lost 3 bases; unmatched junction nucleotides: 10. CDR1 and CDR2 (germline): SGHRS, YFSETQ. The CDR3 spans 16 residues.

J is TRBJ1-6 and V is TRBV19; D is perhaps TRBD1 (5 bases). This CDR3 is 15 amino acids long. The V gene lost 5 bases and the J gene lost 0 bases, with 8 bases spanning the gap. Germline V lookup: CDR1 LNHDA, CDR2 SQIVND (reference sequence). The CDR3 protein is CASSDGGSYNSPLHF. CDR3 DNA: TGTGCCAGTAGTGACGGGGGCTCCTATAATTCACCCCTCCACTTT.

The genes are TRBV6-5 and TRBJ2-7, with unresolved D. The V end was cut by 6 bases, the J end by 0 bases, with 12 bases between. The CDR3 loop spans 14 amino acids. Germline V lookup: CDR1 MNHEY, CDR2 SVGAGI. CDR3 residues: CASRPFWSSYEQYF. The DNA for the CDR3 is TGTGCCAGCAGGCCGTTCTGGAGCTCCTACGAGCAGTACTTC.

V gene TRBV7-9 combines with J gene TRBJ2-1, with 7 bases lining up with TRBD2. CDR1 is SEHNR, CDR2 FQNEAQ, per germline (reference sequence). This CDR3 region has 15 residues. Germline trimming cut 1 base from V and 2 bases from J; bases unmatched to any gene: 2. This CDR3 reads CASSLGEGPYNEQFF. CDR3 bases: TGTGCCAGCAGCTTAGGGGAGGGCCCCTACAATGAGCAGTTCTTC.

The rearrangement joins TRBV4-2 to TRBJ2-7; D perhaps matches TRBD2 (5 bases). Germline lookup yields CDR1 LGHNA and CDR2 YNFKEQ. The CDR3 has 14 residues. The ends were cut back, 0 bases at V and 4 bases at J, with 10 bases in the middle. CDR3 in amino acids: CASSQDRGPYEQYF. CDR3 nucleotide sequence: TGTGCCAGCAGCCAAGATCGCGGGCCTTACGAGCAGTACTTC.

The CDR3 reads CASSLGRVGNTIYF. The DNA for the CDR3 is TGTGCCAGCAGCTTAGGCAGGGTTGGAAACACCATATATTTT. The genes are TRBV7-6 and TRBJ1-3; D is perhaps TRBD1 (5 bases). V shed 1 base and J shed 3 bases, with 7 bases lying between them. The CDR3 covers 14 residues. Germline lookup yields CDR1 SGHVS and CDR2 FNYEAQ.